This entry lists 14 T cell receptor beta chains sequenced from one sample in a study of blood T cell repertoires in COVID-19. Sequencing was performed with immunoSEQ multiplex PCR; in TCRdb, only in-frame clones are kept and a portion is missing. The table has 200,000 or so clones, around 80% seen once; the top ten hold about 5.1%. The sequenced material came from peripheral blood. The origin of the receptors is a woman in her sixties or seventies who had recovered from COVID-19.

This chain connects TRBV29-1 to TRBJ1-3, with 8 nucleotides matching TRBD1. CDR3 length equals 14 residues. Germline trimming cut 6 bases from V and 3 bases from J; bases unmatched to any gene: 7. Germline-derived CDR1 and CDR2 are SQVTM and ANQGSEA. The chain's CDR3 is CSVTTGEFGNTIYF. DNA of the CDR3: TGCAGCGTCACGACAGGGGAATTTGGAAACACCATATATTTT.

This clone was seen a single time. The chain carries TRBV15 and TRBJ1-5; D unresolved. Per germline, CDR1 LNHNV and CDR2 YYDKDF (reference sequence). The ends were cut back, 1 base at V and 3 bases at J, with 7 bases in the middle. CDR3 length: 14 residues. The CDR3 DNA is TGTGCCACCAGCAGAGGTCAGGCCAATCAGCCCCAGCATTTT. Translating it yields CATSRGQANQPQHF.

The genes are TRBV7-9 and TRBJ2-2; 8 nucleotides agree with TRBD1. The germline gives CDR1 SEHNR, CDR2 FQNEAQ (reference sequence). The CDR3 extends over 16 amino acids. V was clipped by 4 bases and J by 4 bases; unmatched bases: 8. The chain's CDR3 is CASSSQATGVTGELFF. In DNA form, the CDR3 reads TGTGCCAGCAGCTCCCAAGCGACAGGGGTCACCGGGGAGCTGTTTTTT. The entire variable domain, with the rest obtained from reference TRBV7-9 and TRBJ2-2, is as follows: DTGVSQNPRHKITKRGQNVTFRCDPISEHNRLYWYRQTLGQGPEFLTYFQNEAQLEKSRLLSDRFSAERPKGSFSTLEIQRTEQGDSAMYLCASSSQATGVTGELFFGEGSRLTVL.

The CDR3 region is CASSIAGTDYNEQFF. In nucleotides, the CDR3 is TGTGCCAGCAGTATTGCCGGGACAGACTACAATGAGCAGTTCTTC. The chain joins TRBV28 to TRBJ2-1; 7 bases are shared with TRBD1. V shed 5 bases, J shed 3 bases, and the junction held 7 bases outside the gene matches. Germline V gene sequence: CDR1 MDHEN, CDR2 SYDVKM. The CDR3 runs to 15 residues. Based on the CDR3 plus reference TRBV28 and TRBJ2-1, the full variable domain is DVKVTQSSRYLVKRTGEKVFLECVQDMDHENMFWYRQDPGLGLRLIYFSYDVKMKEKGDIPEGYSVSREKKERFSLILESASTNQTSMYLCASSIAGTDYNEQFFGPGTRLTVL.

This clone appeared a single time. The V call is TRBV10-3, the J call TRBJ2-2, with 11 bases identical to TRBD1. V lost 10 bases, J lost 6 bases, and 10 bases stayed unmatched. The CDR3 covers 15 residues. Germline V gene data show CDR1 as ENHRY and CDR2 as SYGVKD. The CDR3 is CASAPGQGGPGELFF. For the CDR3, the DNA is TGTGCCAGCGCGCCGGGACAGGGGGGCCCCGGGGAGCTGTTTTTT.

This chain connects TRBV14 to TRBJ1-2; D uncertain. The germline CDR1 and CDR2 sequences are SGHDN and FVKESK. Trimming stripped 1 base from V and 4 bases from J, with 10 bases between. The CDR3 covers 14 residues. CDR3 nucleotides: TGTGCCAGCAGCCAAGCAGGCAGCCTCTATGGCTACACCTTC. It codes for CASSQAGSLYGYTF.

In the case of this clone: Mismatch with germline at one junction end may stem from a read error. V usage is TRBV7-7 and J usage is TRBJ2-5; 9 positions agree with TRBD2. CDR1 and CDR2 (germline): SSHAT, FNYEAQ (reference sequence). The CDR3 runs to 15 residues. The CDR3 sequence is CASSLGRGGQETQYF. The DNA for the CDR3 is TGTGCTAGCAGCTTAGGGCGGGGGGGCCAAGAGACCCAGTACTTC.

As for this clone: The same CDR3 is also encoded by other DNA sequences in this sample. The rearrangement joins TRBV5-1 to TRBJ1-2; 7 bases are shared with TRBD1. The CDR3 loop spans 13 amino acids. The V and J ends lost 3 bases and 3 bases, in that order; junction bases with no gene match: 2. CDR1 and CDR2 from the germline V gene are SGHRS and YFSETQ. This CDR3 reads CASSSGTDYGYTF. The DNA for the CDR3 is TGCGCCAGCAGCTCCGGGACAGACTATGGCTACACCTTC.

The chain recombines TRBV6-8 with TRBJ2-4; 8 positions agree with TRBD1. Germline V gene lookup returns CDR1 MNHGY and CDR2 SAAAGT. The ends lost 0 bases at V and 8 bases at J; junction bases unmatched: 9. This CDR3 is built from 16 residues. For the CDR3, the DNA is TGTGCCAGCAGTTACTCGAGCAGGGGGCGGTTGGACATTCAGTACTTC. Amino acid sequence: CASSYSSRGRLDIQYF.

This chain's CDR3 is CASSLGLAGPLQQFF. CDR3 coding DNA: TGTGCCAGCAGCTTAGGGCTAGCGGGCCCCCTCCAACAGTTCTTC. The chain employs TRBV7-2 and TRBJ2-1; 8 bases are a match to TRBD2. The CDR3 sequence is 15 residues long. V trimming: 1 base; J trimming: 13 bases; junction bases outside the gene matches: 12. The germline gives CDR1 SGHTA, CDR2 FQGNSA.

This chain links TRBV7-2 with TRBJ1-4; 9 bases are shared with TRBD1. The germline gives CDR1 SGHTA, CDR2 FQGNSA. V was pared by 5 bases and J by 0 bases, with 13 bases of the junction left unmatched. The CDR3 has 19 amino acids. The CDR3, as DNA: TGTGCCAGCAGCCGGGGGGTTTTGGGACAGGGCACAACTAATGAAAAACTGTTTTTT. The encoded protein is CASSRGVLGQGTTNEKLFF.

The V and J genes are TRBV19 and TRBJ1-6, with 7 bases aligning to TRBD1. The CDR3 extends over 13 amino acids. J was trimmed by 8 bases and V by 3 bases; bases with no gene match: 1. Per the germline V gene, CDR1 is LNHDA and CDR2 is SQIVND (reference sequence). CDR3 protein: CASSMTGYSPLHF. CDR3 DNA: TGTGCCAGTAGTATGACAGGGTATTCACCCCTCCACTTT.

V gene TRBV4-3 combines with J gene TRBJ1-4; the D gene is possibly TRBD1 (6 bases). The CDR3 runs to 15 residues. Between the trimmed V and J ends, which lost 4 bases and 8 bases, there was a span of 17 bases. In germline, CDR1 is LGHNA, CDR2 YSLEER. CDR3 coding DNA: TGCGCCAGCAGCCTTTCAGCGGGGGGCGGCGAAAAACTGTTTTTT. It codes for CASSLSAGGGEKLFF.

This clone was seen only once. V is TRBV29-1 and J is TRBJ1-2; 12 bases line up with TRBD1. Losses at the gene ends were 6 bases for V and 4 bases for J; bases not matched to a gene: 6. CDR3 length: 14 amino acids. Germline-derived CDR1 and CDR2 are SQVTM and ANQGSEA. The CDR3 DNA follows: TGCAGCGTCGCCGGGACAGGGGGCGGCTATGGCTACACCTTC. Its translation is CSVAGTGGGYGYTF.